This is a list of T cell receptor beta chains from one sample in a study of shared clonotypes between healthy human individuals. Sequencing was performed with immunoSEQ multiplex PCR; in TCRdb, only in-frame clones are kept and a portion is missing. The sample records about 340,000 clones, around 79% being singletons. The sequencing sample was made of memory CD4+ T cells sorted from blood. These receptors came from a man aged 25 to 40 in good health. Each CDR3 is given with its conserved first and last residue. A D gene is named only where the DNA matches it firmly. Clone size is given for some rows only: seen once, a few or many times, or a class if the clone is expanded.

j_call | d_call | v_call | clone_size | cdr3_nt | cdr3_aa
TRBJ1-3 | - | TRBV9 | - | TGTGCCAGCAGCGTAGAGGCCACTCTTGGAAACACCATATATTTT | CASSVEATLGNTIYF
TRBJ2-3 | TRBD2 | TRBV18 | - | TGTGCCAGCTCACCACGGATAGCGGGAGGGCCGACAGATACGCAGTATTTT | CASSPRIAGGPTDTQYF
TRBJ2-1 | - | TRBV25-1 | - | TGTGCCAGCAGTGAGGTGGGGCAGAGGTCGTTCTTC | CASSEVGQRSFF
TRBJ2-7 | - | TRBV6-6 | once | TGTGCCAGCAGGTTCCGGGACCAGCTCCACGAGCAGTACTTC | CASRFRDQLHEQYF
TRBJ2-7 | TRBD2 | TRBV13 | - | TGTGCCAGCAGCCGGAGGACTAGCGGGAGTGTAGACGAGCAGTACTTC | CASSRRTSGSVDEQYF
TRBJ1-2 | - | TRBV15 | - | TGTGCCACCACGTCAGGGCGGCAATTTGGCTACACCTTC | CATTSGRQFGYTF
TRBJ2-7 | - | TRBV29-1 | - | TGCAGCGTCCTCAAAGGTACACCTGATATGGGGGAGCAGTACTTC | CSVLKGTPDMGEQYF
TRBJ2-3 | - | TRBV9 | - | TGTGCCAGCAGCGTAGTGAACACAGATACGCAGTATTTT | CASSVVNTDTQYF
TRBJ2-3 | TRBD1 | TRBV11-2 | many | TGTGCCAGCAGCTTAGCCCTTGGGACAGGGTCGTTGGCCACAGATACGCAGTATTTT | CASSLALGTGSLATDTQYF
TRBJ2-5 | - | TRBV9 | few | TGTGCCAGCAGCGCCCCCACAGGGCGCGAGACCCAGTACTTC | CASSAPTGRETQYF
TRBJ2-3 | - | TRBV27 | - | TGTGCCAGCAGGGATTTGACAGATACGCAGTATTTT | CASRDLTDTQYF
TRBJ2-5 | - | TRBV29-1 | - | TGCAGCGTTGAGGGGGGCAGGGGGGAGCTTCCCCTGTCAGAGACCCAGTACTTC | CSVEGGRGELPLSETQYF
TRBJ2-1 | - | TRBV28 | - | TGTGCCAGCAGTTTTGGGACACCCTTCGGGAATGAGCAGTTCTTC | CASSFGTPFGNEQFF
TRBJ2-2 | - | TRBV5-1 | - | TGCGCCAGCAGCTTGATTGGCGGAACCACCGGGGAGCTGTTTTTT | CASSLIGGTTGELFF
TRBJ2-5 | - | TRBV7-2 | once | TGTGCCAGCAGCTTAGGTCGTCGAGACAATCCGTACTTC | CASSLGRRDNPYF
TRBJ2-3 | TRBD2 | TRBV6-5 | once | TGTGCCAGCTTGTCCGGGGGGGCAGATACGCAGTATTTT | CASLSGGADTQYF
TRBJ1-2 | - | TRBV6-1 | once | TGTGCCAGCAGTGAAGCCGTCACCCCGAGCGGCTACACCTTC | CASSEAVTPSGYTF
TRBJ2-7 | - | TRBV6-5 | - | TGTGCCAGCAGTTACTTTGGCTCCCCGGAGCAGTACTTC | CASSYFGSPEQYF
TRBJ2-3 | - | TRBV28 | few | TGTGCCAGCAGTTCAATAGGGGGTTCTAGCGGAGCTAGCACAGATACGCAGTATTTT | CASSSIGGSSGASTDTQYF
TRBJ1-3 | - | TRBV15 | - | TGTGCCACCAGCCCCCCGGCAAACTCTGGAAACACCATATATTTT | CATSPPANSGNTIYF
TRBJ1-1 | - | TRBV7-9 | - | TGTGCCAGCAGCTTAGAAGGCCTCAAGGGTGGGGCAGAAGCTTTCTTT | CASSLEGLKGGAEAFF
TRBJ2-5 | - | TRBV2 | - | TGTGCCAGCACTTACGGGTCGGAGACCCAGTACTTC | CASTYGSETQYF
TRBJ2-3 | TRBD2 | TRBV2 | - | TGTGCCAGCCTGCTAGCGGACACAGATACGCAGTATTTT | CASLLADTDTQYF
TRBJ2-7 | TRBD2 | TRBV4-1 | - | TGCGCCAGCAGCCAAGATTTGCGGGAGGGCTTCATCTACGAGCAGTACTTC | CASSQDLREGFIYEQYF
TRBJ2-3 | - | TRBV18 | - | TGTGCCAGCTCACTAGACGAGGGCACAGATACGCAGTATTTT | CASSLDEGTDTQYF
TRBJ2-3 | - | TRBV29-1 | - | TGCAGCGTTGTTTGGGGGAGCAGGTCAGATACGCAGTATTTT | CSVVWGSRSDTQYF
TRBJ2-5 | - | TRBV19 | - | TGTGCCAGTAGTATAGTTGGGACGGGGGAGACCCAGTACTTC | CASSIVGTGETQYF
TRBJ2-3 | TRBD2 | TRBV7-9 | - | TGTGCCAGCAGCTTCACTAGCGGGGGTGATACGCAGTATTTT | CASSFTSGGDTQYF
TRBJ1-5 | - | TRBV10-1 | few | TGCGCCAGCAGTGCAGGGAGTAGCAATCAGCCCCAGCATTTT | CASSAGSSNQPQHF
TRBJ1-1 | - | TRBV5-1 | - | TGCGCCAGCAGCACGACAGGACCTGAAGCTTTCTTT | CASSTTGPEAFF
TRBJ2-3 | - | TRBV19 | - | TGTGCCAGTAAAGCACGCGGTCGGACAGATACGCAGTATTTT | CASKARGRTDTQYF
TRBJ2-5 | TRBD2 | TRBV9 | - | TGTGCCAGCAGCGTAACTAGCGGGGCCACGGGGGAGACCCAGTACTTC | CASSVTSGATGETQYF
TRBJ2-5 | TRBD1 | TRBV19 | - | TGTGCCAGTTCTCCCGGGGGACAGGGAGAGACCCAGTACTTC | CASSPGGQGETQYF
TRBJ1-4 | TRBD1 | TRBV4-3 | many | TGCGCCAGCAGCCAGGATACAGGGGTCGCGGGTAATGAAAAACTGTTTTTT | CASSQDTGVAGNEKLFF
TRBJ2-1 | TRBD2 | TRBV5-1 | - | TGCGCCAGCACCCTAGCGGGCGGCAATGAGCAGTTCTTC | CASTLAGGNEQFF
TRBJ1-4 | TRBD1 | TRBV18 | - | TGTGCCAGCTCCGGGACAGGGAATGAAAAACTGTTTTTT | CASSGTGNEKLFF
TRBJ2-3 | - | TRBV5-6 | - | TGTGCCAGCAGCTTGTCAGGTACGAGCACAGATACGCAGTATTTT | CASSLSGTSTDTQYF
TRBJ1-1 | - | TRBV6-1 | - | TGTGCCAGCACCACTAAGGGGACTGAAGCTTTCTTT | CASTTKGTEAFF
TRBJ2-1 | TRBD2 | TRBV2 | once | TGTGCCAGCAGCGCGACTAGCGGGAGCCCGAGTGAGCAGTTCTTC | CASSATSGSPSEQFF
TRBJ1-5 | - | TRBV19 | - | TGTGCCAGTAGTAGGGACGAGCCCTATAGCAATCAGCCCCAGCATTTT | CASSRDEPYSNQPQHF
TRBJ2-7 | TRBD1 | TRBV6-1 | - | TGTGCCAGCAGTGCCGGGACAGGGGCCGCATCGTTTTACGAGCAGTACTTC | CASSAGTGAASFYEQYF
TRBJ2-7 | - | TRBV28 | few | TGTGCCAGCAGGACCTCGGGCCGCTCCTACGAGCAGTACTTC | CASRTSGRSYEQYF
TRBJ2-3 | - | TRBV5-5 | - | TGTGCCAGCAGCTTGTCCACAGGGAATGCAGATACGCAGTATTTT | CASSLSTGNADTQYF
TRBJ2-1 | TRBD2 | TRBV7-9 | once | TGTGCCAGCAGCCAAACTAGCGGGATGTCCAATGAGCAGTTCTTC | CASSQTSGMSNEQFF
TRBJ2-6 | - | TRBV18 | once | TGTGCCAGCTCAAAGGACGCTGGGGCCAACGTCCTGACTTTC | CASSKDAGANVLTF
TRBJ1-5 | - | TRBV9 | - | TGTGCCAGCAGCGTAGGGGGATATAGCAATCAGCCCCAGCATTTT | CASSVGGYSNQPQHF
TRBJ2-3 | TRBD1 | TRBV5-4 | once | TGTGCCAGCAGCTTAGGGACAGGGGGAGCGTCGAGCACAGATACGCAGTATTTT | CASSLGTGGASSTDTQYF
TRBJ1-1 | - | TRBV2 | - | TGTGCCAGCAGTGAAAACCGGGTGAACACTGAAGCTTTCTTT | CASSENRVNTEAFF
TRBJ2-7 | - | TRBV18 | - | TGTGCCAGCTCACCACCGGCCAACTACGAGCAGTACTTC | CASSPPANYEQYF
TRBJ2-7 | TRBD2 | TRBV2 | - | TGTGCCGGAGGATTGAAGCGGGGGTACGAGCAGTACTTC | CAGGLKRGYEQYF